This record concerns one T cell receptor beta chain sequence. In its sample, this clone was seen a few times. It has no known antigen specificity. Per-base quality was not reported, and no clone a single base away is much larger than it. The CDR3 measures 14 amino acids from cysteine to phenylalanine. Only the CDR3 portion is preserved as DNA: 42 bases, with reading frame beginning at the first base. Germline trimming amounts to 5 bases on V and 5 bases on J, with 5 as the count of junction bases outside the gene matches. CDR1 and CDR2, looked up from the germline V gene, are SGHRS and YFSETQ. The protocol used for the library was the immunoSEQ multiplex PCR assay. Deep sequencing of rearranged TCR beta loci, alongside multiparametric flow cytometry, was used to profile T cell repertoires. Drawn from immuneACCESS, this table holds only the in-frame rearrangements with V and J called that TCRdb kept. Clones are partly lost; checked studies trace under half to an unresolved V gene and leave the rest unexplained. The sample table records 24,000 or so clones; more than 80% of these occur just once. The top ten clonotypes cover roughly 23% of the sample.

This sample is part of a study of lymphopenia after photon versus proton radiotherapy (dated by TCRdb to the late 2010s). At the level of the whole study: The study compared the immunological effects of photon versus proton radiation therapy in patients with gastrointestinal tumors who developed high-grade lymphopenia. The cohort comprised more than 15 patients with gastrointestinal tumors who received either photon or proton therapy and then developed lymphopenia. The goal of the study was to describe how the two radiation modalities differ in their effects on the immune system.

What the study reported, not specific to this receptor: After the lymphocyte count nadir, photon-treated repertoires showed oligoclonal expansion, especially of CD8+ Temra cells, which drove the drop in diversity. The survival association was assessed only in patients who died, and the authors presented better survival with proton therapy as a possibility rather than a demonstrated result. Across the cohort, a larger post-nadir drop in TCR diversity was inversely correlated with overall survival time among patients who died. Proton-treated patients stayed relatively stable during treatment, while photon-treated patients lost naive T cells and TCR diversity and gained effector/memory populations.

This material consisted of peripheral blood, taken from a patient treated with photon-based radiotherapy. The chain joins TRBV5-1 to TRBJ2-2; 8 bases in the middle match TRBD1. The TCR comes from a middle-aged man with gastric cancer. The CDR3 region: CASRDREWTGELFF. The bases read TGCGCCAGCAGGGACAGGGAATGGACCGGGGAGCTGTTTTTT.